Below are 19 T cell receptor beta chains sequenced from a single sample in a study of OX40 agonist ivuxolimab in advanced cancers. Some clones are missing from TCRdb's copy, which holds only in-frame ones; the method was immunoSEQ multiplex PCR. Among about 61,000 clones listed, about nine tenths were seen once. The starting material was CD4+ or CD8+ T cells sorted from blood, obtained in a trial of the OX40 agonist ivuxolimab. The receptors come from an adult with an advanced solid tumor such as melanoma, head and neck, liver or kidney cancer.

J is TRBJ2-7 and V is TRBV11-2, with D perhaps matching TRBD1 or TRBD2 (6 bases each). Germline CDR1 SGHAT, CDR2 FQNNGV. V was pared by 0 bases and J by 6 bases, with 15 bases between. The CDR3 covers 15 residues. CDR3 loop: CASSLDPAGGLEQYF. The CDR3, as DNA: TGTGCCAGCAGCTTAGATCCCGCCGGGGGCCTCGAGCAGTACTTC.

The rearrangement links TRBV6-5 to TRBJ2-1, with 8 bases lining up with TRBD2. Looked up from germline, CDR1 is MNHEY and CDR2 is SVGAGI. The V and J ends lost 3 bases and 9 bases, in that order; junction bases with no gene match: 7. CDR3 length: 14 residues. The CDR3 loop reads CASSYWREAGEQFF. The CDR3 coding sequence is TGTGCCAGCAGTTATTGGCGGGAGGCGGGTGAGCAGTTCTTC.

The CDR3 DNA reads TGTGCCATCCGCGCTACAGGGTTCATTCTTGGCGGCTACACCTTC. This sequence encodes CAIRATGFILGGYTF. The chain recombines TRBV10-3 with TRBJ1-2; D possibly corresponds to TRBD1 (6 bases). The CDR3 length is 15 residues. Germline loops: CDR1 ENHRY, CDR2 SYGVKD. Trimming stripped 8 bases from V and 8 bases from J, with 24 bases between.

This clone occurred once. The chain couples TRBV13 to TRBJ2-1, with 16 bases that match TRBD2. Germline trimming cut 5 bases from V and 0 bases from J; bases unmatched to any gene: 4. The CDR3 has 18 amino acids. Germline CDR1 and CDR2: PRHDT and FYEKMQ (reference sequence). The CDR3 region has the DNA TGTGCCAGCAGCCTGGGACTAGCGGGAGGGCCCTCCTACAATGAGCAGTTCTTC. It translates to CASSLGLAGGPSYNEQFF. The whole variable domain, remainder taken from reference TRBV13 and TRBJ2-1, is AAGVIQSPRHLIKEKRETATLKCYPIPRHDTVYWYQQGPGQDPQFLISFYEKMQSDKGSIPDRFSAQQFSDYHSELNMSSLELGDSALYFCASSLGLAGGPSYNEQFFGPGTRLTVL.

V usage is TRBV28 and J usage is TRBJ1-5; TRBD1 matches 9 bases. Germline-derived CDR1 and CDR2 are MDHEN and SYDVKM. V gave up 7 bases and J gave up 0 bases; unmatched junction bases: 10. The CDR3 is 17 residues long. CDR3: CASNRDRVGYSNQPQHF. The CDR3 DNA sequence: TGTGCCAGCAACCGGGACAGGGTCGGATATAGCAATCAGCCCCAGCATTTT. Full variable domain (remainder filled in from reference TRBV28 and TRBJ1-5): DVKVTQSSRYLVKRTGEKVFLECVQDMDHENMFWYRQDPGLGLRLIYFSYDVKMKEKGDIPEGYSVSREKKERFSLILESASTNQTSMYLCASNRDRVGYSNQPQHFGDGTRLSIL.

The chain links TRBV11-3 to TRBJ2-1, with TRBD2 as a possible D gene (6 bases). CDR1 is SGHNT, CDR2 YENEEA, per germline. The CDR3 spans 16 residues. Trimming removed 5 bases from V and 6 bases from J, with 20 bases in between. CDR3 protein: CASSPNTGTGFNEQFF. The CDR3 region has the DNA TGTGCCAGCAGCCCTAATACCGGGACTGGCTTCAATGAGCAGTTCTTC.

V usage is TRBV7-3 and J usage is TRBJ2-3; 11 bases agree with TRBD2. This CDR3 is 15 amino acids long. CDR1 SGHTA and CDR2 FQGTGA come from the germline V gene. J was trimmed by 4 bases and V by 4 bases; bases with no gene match: 4. The CDR3 protein is CASSSGTSGSDTQYF. CDR3 bases: TGTGCCAGCAGCTCCGGGACTAGCGGATCAGATACGCAGTATTTT.

V and J are TRBV19 and TRBJ2-3; 9 nucleotides match TRBD2. The CDR3 is 17 residues long. V was clipped by 3 bases and J by 1 base; unmatched bases: 8. Germline V gene sequence: CDR1 LNHDA, CDR2 SQIVND (reference sequence). The CDR3 DNA reads TGTGCCAGTAGTATCGCGGGAGGGCCCTCCCGCACAGATACGCAGTATTTT. Protein product: CASSIAGGPSRTDTQYF.

V usage is TRBV27 and J usage is TRBJ2-1; 7 bases are a match to TRBD1. Losses at the gene ends were 8 bases for V and 8 bases for J; bases not matched to a gene: 3. In germline, CDR1 is MNHEY, CDR2 SMNVEV (reference sequence). This CDR3 has 11 amino acids. The CDR3 sequence is CASLQGYEQFF. DNA for the CDR3: TGTGCCAGCCTACAGGGGTATGAGCAGTTCTTC.

V is TRBV28 and J is TRBJ1-5; D perhaps matches TRBD1 (6 bases). V lost 4 bases and J 7 bases, leaving 11 bases between the germline ends. CDR3 size: 13 residues. Germline CDR1 and CDR2: MDHEN and SYDVKM. CDR3 in DNA: TGTGCCAGCAGTTCCCAGGGGCTACAGCCCCAGCATTTT. This codes for CASSSQGLQPQHF.

V gene TRBV27 combines with J gene TRBJ2-5; no firm D call. V lost 10 bases to trimming and J lost 4 bases, with 10 bases between them. The CDR3 is 11 amino acids. Germline V gene lookup returns CDR1 MNHEY and CDR2 SMNVEV (reference sequence). The CDR3 loop is CATHWGETQYF. The CDR3 DNA follows: TGTGCCACCCACTGGGGAGAGACCCAGTACTTC.

The gene calls are TRBV25-1 and TRBJ2-1; D might be TRBD2 (5 bases). Between the trimmed V and J ends, which lost 7 bases and 6 bases, there was a span of 13 bases. Germline CDR1 and CDR2: MGHDK and SYGVNS. This CDR3 comprises 13 residues. The chain's CDR3 is CASIDGVSNEQFF. The DNA for the CDR3 is TGTGCCAGCATTGACGGGGTAAGCAATGAGCAGTTCTTC.

The J gene is TRBJ2-2, the V gene TRBV27; 7 bases line up with TRBD1. V shed 5 bases and J 0 bases; nucleotides not matched to a gene: 9. This CDR3 spans 17 amino acids. Germline CDR1 is MNHEY and CDR2 is SMNVEV (reference sequence). The CDR3 DNA sequence: TGTGCCAGCAGTCCAATGAGGGACAGTGCGAACACCGGGGAGCTGTTTTTT. Protein product: CASSPMRDSANTGELFF.

This chain uses TRBV11-2 with TRBJ2-1; D remains ambiguous. The CDR3 sequence is 10 residues long. The V and J ends lost 6 bases and 9 bases respectively, with 6 bases between them. Germline V lookup: CDR1 SGHAT, CDR2 FQNNGV. As DNA, the CDR3 is TGTGCCAGCAGTCACACTGAGCAGTTCTTC. It codes for CASSHTEQFF. Full variable domain (remainder filled in from reference TRBV11-2 and TRBJ2-1): EAGVAQSPRYKIIEKRQSVAFWCNPISGHATLYWYQQILGQGPKLLIQFQNNGVVDDSQLPKDRFSAERLKGVDSTLKIQPAKLEDSAVYLCASSHTEQFFGPGTRLTVL.

The V call is TRBV5-4, the J call TRBJ2-2, with D tentatively TRBD2 (6 bases). V was pared by 4 bases and J by 5 bases, with 9 bases between. Germline CDR1 reads SGHNT; CDR2 reads YYREEE (reference sequence). CDR3 length equals 13 residues. Here the CDR3 DNA reads TGTGCCAGCAGCCTGCGGGAAACCGGGGAGCTGTTTTTT. Translation gives CASSLRETGELFF.

The chain has TRBV4-1 and TRBJ2-7; 12 positions match TRBD1. Germline trimming cut 4 bases from V and 2 bases from J; bases unmatched to any gene: 12. The V gene's germline CDR1 is MGHRA and CDR2 YSYEKL. This CDR3 contains 18 residues. CDR3 protein: CASSPGQGASSSPYEQYF. The CDR3 region has the DNA TGCGCCAGCAGCCCGGGACAGGGGGCATCGTCCTCTCCCTACGAGCAGTACTTC.

The chain has TRBV11-2 and TRBJ2-5, with unresolved D. The germline gives CDR1 SGHAT, CDR2 FQNNGV. Trimming took 1 base from V and 3 from J, leaving 12 bases between them. The CDR3 covers 15 residues. The CDR3 DNA follows: TGTGCCAGCAGCTTAGGTGTTCAAAAGAAAGAGACCCAGTACTTC. Translated: CASSLGVQKKETQYF.

The chain is built from TRBV9 and TRBJ1-5; D possibly corresponds to TRBD1 (5 bases). Deletions cut 4 bases from V and 1 base from J, with 9 bases between. The CDR3 runs to 14 residues. The germline V gene has CDR1 SGDLS and CDR2 YYNGEE. The CDR3 region is CASSPWGSNQPQHF. The CDR3 DNA follows: TGTGCCAGCAGCCCGTGGGGGAGCAATCAGCCCCAGCATTTT.

This chain uses TRBV25-1 with TRBJ2-5; 8 positions match TRBD1. The J call may not be correct, given that the DNA end is closer to TRBJ2-7. This CDR3 has 15 residues. From germline, CDR1 is MGHDK and CDR2 SYGVNS. The CDR3 region has the DNA TGTGCCAGCAGTGATCCAGACAGGGGAGGCTCCGAGCAGTACTTC. As protein: CASSDPDRGGSEQYF.